This T cell receptor (beta chain) was sequenced for a study of T cells in Graves' hyperthyroidism and ophthalmopathy. This clonotype was seen repeatedly, ten times or more. The CDR3 extends over 15 amino acids. V gave up 1 base and J gave up 0 bases, with 9 bases separating them. The V gene's germline CDR1 is LGHDT and CDR2 YNNKEL (reference sequence). Amplification of TCR beta CDR3 regions was performed using RNA transcripts as template. Researchers ran a first-round RT-PCR on the TCR CDR3 using the HTBI primer set. TCRdb reprocessed the multiplex PCR reads with MiXCR, giving one entry per CDR3 protein. The table shows roughly 350,000 distinct CDR3 sequences, with roughly 14% occurring only once. Clinical symptoms, serum thyroxine and TRAb, thyroid ultrasound and orbital computed tomography were used for the diagnoses.

Input material: blood. The clonotype was recovered from a woman between 25 and 40 years old with Graves' hyperthyroidism. This sequence joins TRBV3-1 and TRBJ1-1; D is unresolved. Written as DNA, the CDR3 is TGTGCCAGCAGCCAAGTCGGGAACATGAACACTGAAGCTTTCTTT. As protein: CASSQVGNMNTEAFF. Looking up the rest from reference TRBV3-1 and TRBJ1-1 gives the full variable domain: DTAVSQTPKYLVTQMGNDKSIKCEQNLGHDTMYWYKQDSKKFLKIMFSYNNKELIINETVPNRFSPKSPDKAHLNLHINSLELGDSAVYFCASSQVGNMNTEAFFGQGTRLTVV.